Sequencing of this T cell receptor beta chain was carried out in a study of T cell clusters in autoimmune cytopenias (dated by TCRdb to about 2019). For the wider study: Per sample, TRB sequencing gave a median depth of about 50,000 reads and a median of about 2,300 distinct TRB clonotypes. TRB and IGH repertoires from peripheral blood were sequenced in autoimmune cytopenia patients at active disease and during treatment follow-up, with healthy, CLL and autoimmune hepatitis controls included alongside. The study aimed to test whether autoimmune cytopenia patients carry a disease-specific immune repertoire signature usable as a blood-based biomarker.

TRB amplification used about 0.25 ug of peripheral blood genomic DNA, some 40,000 genome equivalents, per sample. The investigation overall reported the following: The GLIPH analysis suggested a lack of physiological T cell clusters in primary autoimmune cytopenia patients, since some 50 clusters were exclusive to healthy donors whereas approximately 17 were exclusive to patients. Healthy donors had almost three times as many exclusive TRB clusters as active autoimmune hepatitis patients, a finding consistent with an autoimmunity-wide signature. TRB repertoire shifts, with less even repertoires in secondary cytopenia and CLL, mostly reflected lymphoma bias rather than autoimmunity. In the comparison of secondary cytopenia with CLL, no cluster-lack signature showed up, apparently because the dominant lymphoma-associated repertoire masked the signature. The T cell clusters were defined only in silico, and the functional role of the clusters still needed to be validated experimentally.

From the cysteine through the phenylalanine, the CDR3 covers 15 amino acids. No coding sequence is recorded. CDR1 LNHDA and CDR2 SQIVND are derived from the germline V gene (reference sequence). Judged by frequency, this clonotype is medium-sized (0.01 to 0.1%); no count was given. There is no known antigen for this receptor. To amplify TRB rearrangements, a touch-down multiplex PCR protocol was run with the TRB-A and TRB-B primer pools combined in a single tube. Illumina adapters and sample indices were added to the amplicons through two consecutive PCR reactions performed with Phusion HS II polymerase. After gel purification with the NucleoSpin Gel and PCR Clean-up kit, the amplicons were quantified by Qubit and checked for quality on an Agilent 2100 Bioanalyzer. Sequencing of the libraries was performed on an Illumina MiSeq with 600-cycle, single-indexed, paired-end runs. In the authors' own workflow: MiXCR version 2.1.12 with the default MiXCR reference library was used to align and assemble TRB reads. A clone was defined by each unique CDR3 nucleotide sequence, and the analysis included only productive sequences supported by at least two reads. Repertoire diversity was assessed with alpha-parameterized diversity profiles (alpha 0 to 5), including the Shannon (alpha 1) and Simpson (alpha 2) indices, which were computed with an R script. Combinatorial TRB VJ usage was computed with the tcR package and compared between cohorts by principal component analysis with ade4. GLIPH was used to cluster TCRbeta CDR3s in pairs of cohorts matched for age and read depth, and a Wilcoxon test was used to compare cluster frequencies. TCRdb reprocessed the public reads and reports one entry per CDR3 protein sequence, without DNA. What appears here as the V and J calls and clone size reflects TCRdb's work, not the paper's. This sample's records show roughly 7,500 distinct CDR3 sequences. The ten largest clones add up to 3% to 4% of the sample.

Recombination linked TRBV19 to TRBJ2-3. What was sequenced was peripheral blood. The receptor's source is a human donor with an autoimmune cytopenia or autoimmune hepatitis (not recorded which). This receptor has the CDR3 CASRPDGLATDTQYF.